This entry features one T cell receptor (beta chain) sequence. Its antigen is undetermined. Germline-derived CDR1 and CDR2 are LNHDA and SQIVND (reference sequence). The length of the CDR3 is 12 residues. V lost 5 bases and J 6 bases, leaving 11 bases between the germline ends. These data are taken from a study of cytomegalovirus exposure and HLA in healthy donors. Findings and caveats of the study: Most CMV-associated TCR beta chains appeared HLA-restricted in a later analysis. Reports indicated that the classifier achieved high specificity and sensitivity in diagnosing cytomegalovirus status. Most TCR sequences were uncommon, yet certain public TCRs appeared in many donors.

Primers: 60 Vbeta forward and 13 Jbeta reverse. Assay: immunoSEQ multiplex PCR; the TCRdb copy retains only in-frame clones and omits some. The sample data list 55,000 to 75,000 clones. The TCR originated in a woman in her 30s in good health and CMV-seronegative. Sequencing input: PBMCs. The chain links TRBV19 to TRBJ2-7; possible D gene TRBD1, 6 bases. CDR3 sequence reads: CASSGSGAEQYF. CDR3 nucleotide sequence: TGTGCCAGTAGTGGGTCAGGGGCCGAGCAGTACTTC.